Listed below are T cell receptor beta chains from one sample, sequenced in a study of patients and donors after allogeneic stem cell transplantation. One entry per CDR3 protein, called by TCRdb with MiXCR from the RT-PCR reads. The profile shows 900,000 to 1,000,000 distinct CDR3 sequences, roughly 18% of them singletons. Specimen: blood, either unsorted or a sorted T cell fraction (not recorded which). These receptors came from a human donor who was either an allogeneic HSCT recipient or a stem cell or donor lymphocyte infusion donor (not recorded which). It is not recorded whose cells these are; they may come from a transplant donor. Both conserved end residues are part of each CDR3. The D gene is left open where the match is weak. Clone size is given for some rows only: seen once, a few or many times, or a class if the clone is expanded.

V gene: TRBV3-1; clone size: few; J gene: TRBJ1-2; D gene: TRBD1; CDR3 DNA: TGTGCCAGCAGCAACGGACAGGGGGCGTGGGGCTACACCTTC; CDR3 protein: CASSNGQGAWGYTF
V gene: TRBV19; clone size: .; J gene: TRBJ2-3; D gene: TRBD2; CDR3 DNA: TGTGCCAGTAGTATTTGGCGGGGGGGAGATACGCAGTATTTT; CDR3 protein: CASSIWRGGDTQYF
V gene: TRBV6-2/TRBV6-3; clone size: .; J gene: TRBJ1-3; D gene: .; CDR3 DNA: TGTGCCAGCAGTTACTCCCAGGACGGAAGCTCTGGAAACACCATATATTTT; CDR3 protein: CASSYSQDGSSGNTIYF
V gene: TRBV6-2/TRBV6-3; clone size: .; J gene: TRBJ2-1; D gene: .; CDR3 DNA: TGTGCCAGCAGTTACCGTCTTGGGAGCCGCTACTACAATGAGCAGTTCTTC; CDR3 protein: CASSYRLGSRYYNEQFF
V gene: TRBV6-2/TRBV6-3; clone size: few; J gene: TRBJ1-2; D gene: TRBD1; CDR3 DNA: TGTGCCAGCAGTGATATTACAGGGGGCCTCGGCTATGGCTACACCTTC; CDR3 protein: CASSDITGGLGYGYTF
V gene: TRBV24-1; clone size: few; J gene: TRBJ1-5; D gene: .; CDR3 DNA: TGTGCCACCAGTGGACAGGAACTTAATCAGCCCCAGCATTTT; CDR3 protein: CATSGQELNQPQHF
V gene: TRBV4-3; clone size: few; J gene: TRBJ2-5; D gene: .; CDR3 DNA: TGCGCCAGCAGCCAAGTTTGGCAGGGCCTAGGGGAGACCCAGTACTTC; CDR3 protein: CASSQVWQGLGETQYF
V gene: TRBV12-3/TRBV12-4; clone size: many; J gene: TRBJ1-1; D gene: .; CDR3 DNA: TGTGCCAGCAGTTTACTCCCAACAGAGAACACTGAAGCTTTCTTT; CDR3 protein: CASSLLPTENTEAFF
V gene: TRBV11-2; clone size: .; J gene: TRBJ2-1; D gene: .; CDR3 DNA: TGTGCCAGCAGCTTACCTCCTGGAGGGGGGCTTGGCTCCTACAATGAGCAGTTCTTC; CDR3 protein: CASSLPPGGGLGSYNEQFF
V gene: TRBV28; clone size: .; J gene: TRBJ2-6; D gene: .; CDR3 DNA: TGTGCCAGCAGTTTACTTCTCTCTGGGGCCAACGTCCTGACTTTC; CDR3 protein: CASSLLLSGANVLTF
V gene: TRBV29-1; clone size: few; J gene: TRBJ2-3; D gene: .; CDR3 DNA: TGCAGCGTGAAGCGAACTAGCACAGATACGCAGTATTTT; CDR3 protein: CSVKRTSTDTQYF